This T cell receptor (beta chain) was retrieved from a study of Graves' ophthalmopathy and Graves' hyperthyroidism. Study observations and caveats: Blood repertoires reportedly contained most expanded thyroid clonotypes above 0.001 frequency. Sensitivity reached 85% to 90% and specificity roughly 76% for a 13-signature model separating ophthalmopathy from stable hyperthyroidism.

Orbital computed tomography, thyroid ultrasound, TRAb, serum thyroxine and clinical symptoms formed the basis of diagnosis. Concerning this clonotype: The target antigen is unknown.

The V end was cut by 3 bases, the J end by 5 bases, with 10 bases between. The CDR3 spans 13 residues. CDR1 and CDR2 (germline): SEHNR, FQNEAQ (reference sequence). CDR3 regions of TCR beta were amplified from RNA transcripts. Following a first-round RT-PCR that used HTBI primers, a second-round multiplex PCR was carried out. Using its own MiXCR run on the multiplex PCR reads, TCRdb lists one record per CDR3 protein. The sample gives around 1,200,000 distinct CDR3 sequences, 35% to 45% of which show up once; 11% is in the top ten. V usage is TRBV7-9 and J usage is TRBJ2-5; D call uncertain. The sequence came from an adult man with Graves' hyperthyroidism. Sequencing was performed on peripheral blood or thyroid tissue (not recorded which). The CDR3 loop is CASSFGWIETQYF. The CDR3, as DNA: TGTGCCAGCAGCTTCGGGTGGATTGAGACCCAGTACTTC. Full variable domain (missing parts from reference TRBV7-9 and TRBJ2-5): DTGVSQNPRHKITKRGQNVTFRCDPISEHNRLYWYRQTLGQGPEFLTYFQNEAQLEKSRLLSDRFSAERPKGSFSTLEIQRTEQGDSAMYLCASSFGWIETQYFGPGTRLLVL.